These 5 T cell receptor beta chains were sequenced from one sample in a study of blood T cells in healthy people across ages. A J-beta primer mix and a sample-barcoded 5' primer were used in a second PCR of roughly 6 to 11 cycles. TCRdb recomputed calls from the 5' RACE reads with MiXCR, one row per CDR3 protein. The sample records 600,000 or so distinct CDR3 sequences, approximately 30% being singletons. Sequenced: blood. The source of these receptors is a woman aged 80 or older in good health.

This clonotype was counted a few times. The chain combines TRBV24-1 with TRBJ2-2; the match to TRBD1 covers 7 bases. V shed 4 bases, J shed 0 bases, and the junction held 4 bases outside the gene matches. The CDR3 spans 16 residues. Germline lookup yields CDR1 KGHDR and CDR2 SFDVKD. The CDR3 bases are TGTGCCACCAGTGACCCAGGACAGGCGAACACCGGGGAGCTGTTTTTT. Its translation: CATSDPGQANTGELFF.

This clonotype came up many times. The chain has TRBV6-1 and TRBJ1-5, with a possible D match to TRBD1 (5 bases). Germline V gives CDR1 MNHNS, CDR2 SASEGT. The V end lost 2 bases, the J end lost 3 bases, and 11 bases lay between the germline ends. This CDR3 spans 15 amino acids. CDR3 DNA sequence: TGTGCCAGCAGTGAACGGACATTTAACAATCAGCCCCAGCATTTT. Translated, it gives CASSERTFNNQPQHF.

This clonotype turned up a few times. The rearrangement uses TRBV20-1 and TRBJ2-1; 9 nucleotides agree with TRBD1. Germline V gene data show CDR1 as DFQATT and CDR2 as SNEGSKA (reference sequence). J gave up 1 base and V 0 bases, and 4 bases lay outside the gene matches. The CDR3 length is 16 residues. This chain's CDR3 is CSARDPGQGSYNEQFF. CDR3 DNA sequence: TGCAGTGCTAGAGATCCGGGACAGGGATCCTACAATGAGCAGTTCTTC.

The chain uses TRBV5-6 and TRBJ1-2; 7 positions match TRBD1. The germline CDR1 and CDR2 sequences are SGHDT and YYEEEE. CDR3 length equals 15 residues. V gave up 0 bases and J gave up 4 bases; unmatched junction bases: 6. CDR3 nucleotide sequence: TGTGCCAGCAGCTTGGGGGGACAGCTAAGCTATGGCTACACCTTC. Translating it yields CASSLGGQLSYGYTF.

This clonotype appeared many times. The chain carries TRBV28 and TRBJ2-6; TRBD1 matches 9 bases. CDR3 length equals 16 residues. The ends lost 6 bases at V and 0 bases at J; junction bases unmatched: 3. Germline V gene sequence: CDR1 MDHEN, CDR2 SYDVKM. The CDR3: CASRGQGSSGANVLTF. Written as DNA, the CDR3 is TGTGCCAGCAGGGGACAGGGAAGCTCTGGGGCCAACGTCCTGACTTTC.